The rows below give T cell receptor beta chains drawn from one sample of a study of blood T cell repertoires in COVID-19. Repertoires were generated with immunoSEQ multiplex PCR, while TCRdb's copy carries only in-frame clones and drops some. The sample includes tens of thousands of clones, approximately 78% of them seen just once. The sample consisted of peripheral blood. These receptors were taken from a human donor in a cohort sampled during active COVID-19. The CDR3 runs from the conserved cysteine through the conserved F or W. D genes are given only for firm matches. Size tells how often a clone was seen (once, few, many) or the class of an expanded clone, and some rows leave it out.

NA | TRBJ2-7 | TRBV6-6 | TRBD2 | TGTGCCAGCAACTCGCTAGCGGGGGAGATCACCTACGAGCAGTACTTC | CASNSLAGEITYEQYF
NA | TRBJ1-5 | TRBV30 | NA | TGTGCCTGGAGGGATGGAGTTAATCAGCCCCAGCATTTT | CAWRDGVNQPQHF
NA | TRBJ1-1 | TRBV4-3 | TRBD1 | TGCGCCAGCAGCCAGCGCGGGACAGGAGAAATGAACACTGAAGCTTTCTTT | CASSQRGTGEMNTEAFF
NA | TRBJ1-1 | TRBV19 | NA | TGTGCCAGTAGTATAGAGGAGCGGACTGAAGCTTTCTTT | CASSIEERTEAFF
NA | TRBJ1-2 | TRBV20-1 | TRBD1 | TGCAGTGCTAGTGGGACAGGCTATGGCTACACCTTC | CSASGTGYGYTF
NA | TRBJ1-6 | TRBV2 | NA | TGTGCCAGCAGTGAAGTACGGGGCTCCTATAATTCACCCCTCCACTTT | CASSEVRGSYNSPLHF
NA | TRBJ2-4 | TRBV4-2 | TRBD1 | TGTGCCAGCAGCCAGGAGCGGTTTCAGGGGGCGCAGGGCATTCAGTACTTC | CASSQERFQGAQGIQYF
NA | TRBJ1-2 | TRBV27 | NA | TGTGCCAGCAGTTTAGGCGCCCAGAAGGGGATCTATGGCTACACCTTC | CASSLGAQKGIYGYTF
NA | TRBJ1-1 | TRBV14 | TRBD1 | TGTGCCAGCAGCAGGGACAGGAACACTGAAGCTTTCTTT | CASSRDRNTEAFF
NA | TRBJ2-2 | TRBV9 | NA | TGTGCCAGCAGCGTAGTGGGGGCGGGCTCTGGGGAGCTGTTTTTT | CASSVVGAGSGELFF
NA | TRBJ1-3 | TRBV6-5 | NA | TGTGCCAGCAGAGGACTCCGGAGGGGAAACACCATATATTTT | CASRGLRRGNTIYF
NA | TRBJ2-3 | TRBV18 | NA | TGTGCCAGCTCACCAGCGGCGGGGACCACAGATACGCAGTATTTT | CASSPAAGTTDTQYF
NA | TRBJ2-6 | TRBV7-8 | NA | TGTGCCAGCAGCTTAGTTCATGGGAGCTCTGGGGCCAACGTCCTGACTTTC | CASSLVHGSSGANVLTF
once | TRBJ1-5 | TRBV6-2/TRBV6-3 | NA | TGTGCCAGCAGTTACAACAGGATTAATCAGCCCCAGCATTTT | CASSYNRINQPQHF
NA | TRBJ2-7 | TRBV7-2 | TRBD1 | TGTGCCAGCAGCCCCCAGGGGACAGGGCGGTACGAGCAGTACTTC | CASSPQGTGRYEQYF
NA | TRBJ1-2 | TRBV10-3 | TRBD1 | TGTGCCATCAACCCCCGGGACAGGGAGAACTATGGCTACACCTTC | CAINPRDRENYGYTF
NA | TRBJ2-7 | TRBV3-1/TRBV3-2 | NA | TGTGCCAGCAGCCAACCCGGGACATTGTACTTC | CASSQPGTLYF
NA | TRBJ1-2 | TRBV19 | NA | TGTGCCTCGACTTTGGGAGCGGCTAACTATGGCTACACCTTC | CASTLGAANYGYTF
NA | TRBJ2-7 | TRBV29-1 | NA | TGCAGCGGGTCACGCGGGAACGGCGACGAGCAGTACTTC | CSGSRGNGDEQYF
NA | TRBJ1-5 | TRBV2 | NA | TGTGCCAGCAGTGGAGCAGGGCCAGGGAGCAATCAGCCCCAGCATTTT | CASSGAGPGSNQPQHF
NA | TRBJ1-4 | TRBV5-4 | NA | TGTGCCAGCGGCCCGGGTCGATCAACTAATGAAAAACTGTTTTTT | CASGPGRSTNEKLFF
NA | TRBJ2-6 | TRBV5-8 | NA | TGTGCCAGCAGCCTCCTGATAAGGGGTGGGGCCAACGTCCTGACTTTC | CASSLLIRGGANVLTF
NA | TRBJ1-6 | TRBV4-1 | NA | TGCGCCAGCAGCCAAGATGAGTGGCCAGGTGGAGGGAAGTCCTATAATTCACCCCTCCACTTT | CASSQDEWPGGGKSYNSPLHF
NA | TRBJ2-7 | TRBV3-1/TRBV3-2 | NA | TGTGCCAGCAGCCGTGACAGTAGCACGTCCTACGAGCAGTACTTC | CASSRDSSTSYEQYF
NA | TRBJ1-5 | TRBV6-5 | TRBD1 | TGTGCCAGCAGCGGACAGGGTAGCAATCAGCCCCAGCATTTT | CASSGQGSNQPQHF
NA | TRBJ1-1 | TRBV6-2/TRBV6-3 | TRBD1 | TGTGCCAGCAGTGCCACAGGGGCCACTGAAGCTTTCTTT | CASSATGATEAFF
NA | TRBJ2-1 | TRBV9 | NA | TGTGCCAGCAGCGTAGCCTGGCTGACTAACTCCTACAATGAGCAGTTCTTC | CASSVAWLTNSYNEQFF
NA | TRBJ2-1 | TRBV27 | NA | TGTGCCAGCAGTAGTCAGGTAGAGCAGTTCTTC | CASSSQVEQFF
once | TRBJ1-4 | TRBV18 | NA | TGTGCCAGCTCACCAGCAGGCGAAAAACTGTTTTTT | CASSPAGEKLFF
NA | TRBJ2-6 | TRBV6-2/TRBV6-3 | NA | TGTGCCAGCAGTTACCACACCTCTGGGGCCAACGTCCTGACTTTC | CASSYHTSGANVLTF
NA | TRBJ1-5 | TRBV5-1 | TRBD1 | TGCGCCAGCAGCGTCGGGACAGGGAATCAGCCCCAGCATTTT | CASSVGTGNQPQHF
NA | TRBJ1-1 | TRBV6-5 | NA | TGTGCCAGCAGTTACGGGGCAGGGTTCACTGAAGCTTTCTTT | CASSYGAGFTEAFF
NA | TRBJ2-3 | TRBV19 | NA | TGTGCCAGTAGTAGGGGGGACCCAGATACGCAGTATTTT | CASSRGDPDTQYF